These 23 T cell receptor beta chains originate from one sample sequenced in a study of human T cells and chemical hapten exposure. One entry per CDR3 protein results from TCRdb running MiXCR on the RACE reads. The table lists roughly 200,000 distinct CDR3 sequences, approximately 20% of them singletons, with roughly 6.7% in the top ten. As to time point: patch test 1, 2 weeks after DPC sensitization. The sample's treatment: therapeutic diphenylcyclopropenone sensitization with weekly scalp DPC. Sample: whole blood, taken in connection with sensitization to the hapten diphenylcyclopropenone (DPC). These receptors all stem from a woman aged 45-65 years with alopecia areata. Some clones in this sample may be carry-over from other donors' samples.

The V gene is TRBV12-3 or TRBV12-4, the J gene TRBJ1-5; D gene unclear. V was clipped by 2 bases and J by 0 bases, with 8 bases between them. The CDR3 has 15 residues. The CDR3 protein is CASSLQPYSNQPQHF. CDR3 DNA: TGTGCCAGCAGTTTACAGCCATATAGCAATCAGCCCCAGCATTTT.

This clonotype was picked up a small number of times. The CDR3 nucleotides are TGTGCCATCAGTGCCGGACATTACGAGCAGTACTTC. This gives the protein CAISAGHYEQYF. J is TRBJ2-7 and V is TRBV10-3; the D gene is possibly TRBD1 (5 bases). CDR3 length: 12 amino acids. The germline CDR1 and CDR2 sequences are ENHRY and SYGVKD. V lost 4 bases and J lost 4, with 8 bases in between.

This clonotype has only a few counts. The gene calls are TRBV5-1 and TRBJ2-2, with 11 bases matching TRBD2. V gave up 5 bases and J gave up 2 bases; unmatched junction bases: 5. Per the germline V gene, CDR1 is SGHRS and CDR2 is YFSETQ. The CDR3 totals 16 residues. For the CDR3, the DNA is TGCGCCAGCAGGGAACTAGCGGGAGTAAACACCGGGGAGCTGTTTTTT. It specifies CASRELAGVNTGELFF.

The chain uses TRBV3-1 and TRBJ2-5; a weak D match, TRBD2 (5 bases). The germline CDR1 and CDR2 sequences are LGHDT and YNNKEL (reference sequence). V dropped 0 bases and J dropped 5 bases, with 10 bases sitting between them. The CDR3 sequence is 14 residues long. The CDR3 sequence is CASSQEGRGETQYF. The CDR3 DNA is TGTGCCAGCAGCCAAGAAGGGAGAGGGGAGACCCAGTACTTC.

The chain couples TRBV2 to TRBJ1-2, with TRBD1 matching over 9 bases. This CDR3 contains 13 residues. Germline CDR1 and CDR2: SNHLY and FYNNEI. J was trimmed by 8 bases and V by 5 bases; bases with no gene match: 6. The CDR3 loop is CASSIGQGNGYTF. The CDR3 DNA reads TGTGCCAGCAGTATAGGACAGGGGAACGGCTACACCTTC.

The CDR3 region has the DNA TGTGCCAGCAGTTTGCCCCAGGGGAACACCGGGGAGCTGTTTTTT. It specifies CASSLPQGNTGELFF. This chain connects TRBV6-7 to TRBJ2-2, with TRBD1 as a possible D gene (5 bases). TRBV6-7 is sorted into the ORF group, with uncertain function. Trimming cost V 4 bases and J 1 base, with 10 bases left between them. The CDR3 extends over 15 amino acids.

The rearrangement links TRBV29-1 to TRBJ1-4; 7 nucleotides agree with TRBD1. Losses at the gene ends were 6 bases for V and 7 bases for J; bases not matched to a gene: 11. This CDR3 region has 14 residues. Germline CDR1 is SQVTM and CDR2 is ANQGSEA. The CDR3 is CSVIPSPGGEKLFF. CDR3 in DNA: TGCAGCGTGATACCGAGCCCAGGGGGTGAAAAACTGTTTTTT.

This clonotype showed up just a few times. The gene calls are TRBV29-1 and TRBJ2-7; D uncertain. The CDR3 covers 11 residues. The V gene lost 3 bases and the J gene lost 2 bases, with 5 bases spanning the gap. In germline, CDR1 is SQVTM, CDR2 ANQGSEA. In DNA form, the CDR3 reads TGCAGCGTTGAGACAACCTACGAGCAGTACTTC. Translation: CSVETTYEQYF.

This clonotype was recorded many times. V is TRBV12-3 or TRBV12-4 and J is TRBJ2-2; D call uncertain. CDR3 length equals 14 residues. Trimming cost V 7 bases and J 3 bases, with 12 bases left between them. The CDR3 DNA sequence: TGTGCCAGCACCTGGGGTTGGGACACCGGGGAGCTGTTTTTT. Its protein product is CASTWGWDTGELFF.

V is TRBV6-5 and J is TRBJ2-7; D gene ambiguous. The CDR3 is made up of 12 amino acids. Germline values: CDR1 MNHEY, CDR2 SVGAGI. The germline V and J ends were trimmed by 4 bases and 9 bases, with 13 bases remaining between them. CDR3 coding DNA: TGTGCCAGCAGTTCAGGACCGGGCGGGCAGTACTTC. Protein sequence: CASSSGPGGQYF.

The chain combines TRBV6-2 or TRBV6-3 with TRBJ2-2, with 11 positions matching TRBD2. V trimming: 6 bases; J trimming: 5 bases; junction bases outside the gene matches: 5. The CDR3 totals 15 residues. The germline gives CDR1 MNHEY, CDR2 SVGEGT. The chain's CDR3 is CASSLTSGKTGELFF. CDR3 nucleotide sequence: TGTGCCAGCAGCCTGACTAGCGGGAAGACCGGGGAGCTGTTTTTT.

Here the CDR3 DNA reads TGCAGTGCTATCCGGGATTTCAATCAGCCCCAGCATTTT. Its translation is CSAIRDFNQPQHF. This sequence joins TRBV20-1 and TRBJ1-5; D is unclear. The CDR3 covers 13 residues. From germline, CDR1 is DFQATT and CDR2 SNEGSKA (reference sequence). Trimming left V 4 bases short and J 3 bases short, with 10 bases between.

This chain joins TRBV11-2 and TRBJ2-7; D is unresolved. This CDR3 contains 14 residues. V was shortened by 0 bases and J by 3 bases, with 9 bases between the two germline ends. CDR1 and CDR2 (germline): SGHAT, FQNNGV. CDR3 nucleotide sequence: TGTGCCAGCAGCTTAGATGTTACAAGCTACGAGCAGTACTTC. Protein sequence: CASSLDVTSYEQYF. Full variable domain (remainder filled in from reference TRBV11-2 and TRBJ2-7): EAGVAQSPRYKIIEKRQSVAFWCNPISGHATLYWYQQILGQGPKLLIQFQNNGVVDDSQLPKDRFSAERLKGVDSTLKIQPAKLEDSAVYLCASSLDVTSYEQYFGPGTRLTVT.

This chain uses TRBV7-9 with TRBJ1-4; D is possibly TRBD1 (5 bases). In germline, CDR1 is SEHNR, CDR2 FQNEAQ (reference sequence). The CDR3 is 16 amino acids. Trimming took off 0 bases at V and 8 bases at J, with 16 bases between the two ends. The CDR3 nucleotides read TGTGCCAGCAGCTTAGCATTCCAGGGCCTTCGGGAAAAACTGTTTTTT. Amino acid sequence: CASSLAFQGLREKLFF.

The chain recombines TRBV5-1 with TRBJ2-1; D possibly corresponds to TRBD1 (5 bases). CDR1 and CDR2 from the germline V gene are SGHRS and YFSETQ. CDR3 length equals 15 residues. The V end lost 7 bases, the J end lost 0 bases, and 14 bases lay between the germline ends. The CDR3 here is CASGASGVSYNEQFF. The CDR3, as DNA: TGCGCCAGCGGGGCTAGTGGGGTCTCCTACAATGAGCAGTTCTTC.

This chain joins TRBV28 and TRBJ2-2; no reliable D call. The germline gives CDR1 MDHEN, CDR2 SYDVKM. Trimming pared 9 bases from V and 5 bases from J, leaving 16 bases between. CDR3 size: 14 residues. DNA for the CDR3: TGTGCCAGTTCTGGACCTGGTTTAACCGGGGAGCTGTTTTTT. Its translation: CASSGPGLTGELFF.

Regarding this clonotype: One end of the junction varies from germline; a read error may be responsible. The chain couples TRBV11-2 to TRBJ2-5; D might be TRBD1 (6 bases). The CDR3 length is 15 residues. Germline CDR1 reads SGHAT; CDR2 reads FQNNGV. The CDR3 reads CVSSLQGANQETQYF. The CDR3 region has the DNA TGTGTCAGCAGCTTACAGGGAGCCAACCAAGAGACCCAGTACTTC.

This clonotype appeared a few times. The chain joins TRBV27 to TRBJ2-2; TRBD1 might be the D (6 bases). In germline, CDR1 is MNHEY, CDR2 SMNVEV (reference sequence). The CDR3 is 14 amino acids. The ends were cut back, 7 bases at V and 5 bases at J, with 14 bases in the middle. The CDR3 loop reads CASTPDSRTGELFF. The CDR3 nucleotides read TGTGCCAGCACCCCGGACAGTAGGACCGGGGAGCTGTTTTTT.

The chain is built from TRBV6-2 or TRBV6-3 and TRBJ2-1, with TRBD2 matching 11 bases. The length of the CDR3 is 12 residues. The germline V gene encodes CDR1 MNHEY and CDR2 SVGEGT. V lost 5 bases and J lost 12; bases outside the gene matches: 3. CDR3 protein: CASSVLAGVQFF. CDR3 coding DNA: TGTGCCAGCAGTGTACTAGCGGGAGTGCAGTTCTTC.

This clonotype was detected only a few times. The chain joins TRBV7-9 to TRBJ2-7; possible D gene TRBD1, 5 bases. There are 12 residues in the CDR3. Deletions cut 5 bases from V and 3 bases from J, with 8 bases between. The germline V gene encodes CDR1 SEHNR and CDR2 FQNEAQ (reference sequence). The CDR3 region is CASSTDSYEQYF. The CDR3 DNA reads as TGTGCCAGCAGCACTGACAGCTACGAGCAGTACTTC.

There are a few counts of this clonotype. The rearrangement joins TRBV29-1 to TRBJ2-5, with 8 bases identical to TRBD2. V was clipped by 7 bases and J by 2 bases; unmatched bases: 9. Germline V CDR1 and CDR2: SQVTM, ANQGSEA. The length of the CDR3 is 14 residues. CDR3 in DNA: TGCAGCGCAGATGGGCCTAGCGGGCAAGAGACCCAGTACTTC. As protein: CSADGPSGQETQYF. Based on the CDR3 plus reference TRBV29-1 and TRBJ2-5, the full variable domain is SAVISQKPSRDICQRGTSLTIQCQVDSQVTMMFWYRQQPGQSLTLIATANQGSEATYESGFVIDKFPISRPNLTFSTLTVSNMSPEDSSIYLCSADGPSGQETQYFGPGTRLLVL.

This clonotype was seen a few times. V gene TRBV6-2 or TRBV6-3 combines with J gene TRBJ1-2, with a weak D call TRBD1 (5 bases). Per the germline V gene, CDR1 is MNHEY and CDR2 is SVGEGT. The CDR3 is 13 amino acids. Trimming removed 5 bases from V and 7 bases from J, with 14 bases in between. DNA of the CDR3: TGTGCCAGCAGTCCTACAGGAGCCCTTGGCTACACCTTC. Its translation is CASSPTGALGYTF.

This sequence joins TRBV29-1 and TRBJ1-3; D is unresolved. The germline gives CDR1 SQVTM, CDR2 ANQGSEA. Trimming removed 4 bases from V and 0 bases from J, with 10 bases in between. The CDR3 extends over 14 amino acids. This CDR3 reads CSVGVVGSGNTIYF. CDR3 DNA sequence: TGCAGCGTTGGGGTCGTGGGCTCTGGAAACACCATATATTTT.